Listed here is a single T cell receptor beta chain. Its target is unknown. The data belong to a study of cytomegalovirus exposure and HLA in healthy donors. Libraries were prepared by immunoSEQ multiplex PCR; TCRdb keeps only in-frame clonotypes and omits some of them. Of 70,000 to 90,000 clones in the sample, around 85% were seen once. CDR1 MNHEY and CDR2 SMNVEV come from the germline V gene (reference sequence). The V gene lost 7 bases and the J gene lost 1 base, with 10 bases spanning the gap. The CDR3 runs 13 residues. Study results and limitations: Reportedly, cytomegalovirus status was diagnosed with high sensitivity and specificity. Approximately 160 TCR beta chains were listed as cytomegalovirus-associated. For most TCR sequences rarity was the rule, although some public TCRs occurred in many donors. TCR clusters originating in the first cohort tended to co-occur in the roughly 120 validation repertoires, according to a later analysis.

This receptor was obtained from a man younger than 40 in good health and CMV-seronegative. The sequencing input was PBMCs. The rearrangement uses TRBV27 and TRBJ1-1; D may be TRBD1 (6 bases). CDR3 in DNA: TGTGCCAGCATGGGACATGCGAACACTGAAGCTTTCTTT. Its protein is CASMGHANTEAFF.